The 28 T cell receptor beta chains below come from one sample, sequenced in a study of read filtering for tumor transcriptome and immune sequencing. This library used around 0.4 ug RNA and molecular barcoded adaptors spanning alpha/delta and beta/gamma chains. TCRdb reprocessed the reads with MiXCR, giving one entry per CDR3 protein. The sample lists 94,000 or so distinct CDR3 sequences, 9% to 15% occurring once. Sequencing was performed on a population of CD138-negative cells sorted from bone marrow. Every receptor here comes from a donor at least 40 years old with multiple myeloma.

In regard to this clonotype: One end of the junction varies from germline; a read error may be responsible. CDR3 sequence reads: CASSRQIPGDQPQHF. The CDR3 DNA follows: TGCGCCAGCAGCCGTCAGATCCCCGGCGATCAGCCCCAGCATTTT. The V call is TRBV6-1, the J call TRBJ1-5; D is undetermined. Germline CDR1 and CDR2: MNHNS and SASEGT. The CDR3 length is 15 residues.

This clonotype was seen a handful of times. The V and J genes are TRBV7-8 and TRBJ2-6; D not certain. In germline, CDR1 is SGHVS, CDR2 FQNEAQ. The CDR3 is 16 amino acids. V dropped 1 base and J dropped 0 bases, with 7 bases sitting between them. The CDR3 region is CASSLDSFSGANVLTF. CDR3 nucleotides: TGTGCCAGCAGCTTAGACAGCTTCTCTGGGGCCAACGTCCTGACTTTC.

Ten or more counts support this clonotype. This chain joins TRBV7-2 and TRBJ2-7; no reliable D call. This CDR3 has 14 residues. Trimming left V 4 bases short and J 3 bases short, with 13 bases between. Germline CDR1 SGHTA, CDR2 FQGNSA. The CDR3 loop is CASSSFIASYEQYF. As DNA, the CDR3 is TGTGCCAGCAGCTCATTTATTGCCAGCTACGAGCAGTACTTC.

This clonotype occurred many times. The rearrangement links TRBV29-1 to TRBJ1-1, with D unresolved. Trimming shortened V by 4 bases and J by 3 bases, and 6 bases separated the two germline ends. Per germline, CDR1 SQVTM and CDR2 ANQGSEA. This CDR3 contains 11 residues. The CDR3 sequence is CSVASYTEAFF. Written as DNA, the CDR3 is TGCAGCGTTGCAAGTTACACTGAAGCTTTCTTT.

The chain links TRBV18 to TRBJ2-5; D gene ambiguous. The CDR3 spans 14 residues. V gave up 0 bases and J gave up 2 bases, with 7 bases separating them. Germline values: CDR1 KGHSH, CDR2 LQKENI. In DNA, the CDR3 is TGTGCCAGCTCACCACCGAGCCTACAAGAGACCCAGTACTTC. Its protein is CASSPPSLQETQYF.

The sample holds many counts of this clonotype. The V and J genes are TRBV7-8 and TRBJ1-2; 7 nucleotides match TRBD1. The CDR3 has 15 residues. Germline CDR1 SGHVS, CDR2 FQNEAQ. Trimming cost V 4 bases and J 3 bases; bases outside gene matches: 8. CDR3 sequence: CASSSDGRGDYGYTF. CDR3 DNA sequence: TGTGCCAGCAGCTCAGATGGCAGGGGGGACTATGGCTACACCTTC. The full variable domain, its missing parts supplied by reference TRBV7-8 and TRBJ1-2, is GAGVSQSPRYKVAKRGQDVALRCDPISGHVSLFWYQQALGQGPEFLTYFQNEAQLDKSGLPSDRFFAERPEGSVSTLKIQRTQQEDSAVYLCASSSDGRGDYGYTFGSGTRLTVV.

This clonotype was picked up many times. The V call is TRBV5-1, the J call TRBJ2-7; 11 nucleotides align to TRBD1. CDR1 is SGHRS and CDR2 is YFSETQ in the germline V gene. CDR3 length: 15 residues. J was trimmed by 7 bases and V by 0 bases; bases with no gene match: 6. The CDR3 is CASSLGGQGAREQYF. The CDR3 DNA is TGCGCCAGCAGCTTGGGAGGACAGGGGGCCAGGGAGCAGTACTTC.

Ten or more counts support this clonotype. The CDR3 is CASSPVSGANVLTF. DNA of the CDR3: TGTGCCAGCAGTCCCGTCTCTGGGGCCAACGTCCTGACTTTC. The V and J genes are TRBV11-3 and TRBJ2-6; D not certain. Trimming left V 6 bases short and J 0 bases short, with 6 bases between. Germline values: CDR1 SGHNT, CDR2 YENEEA. The CDR3 totals 14 residues.

This clonotype was seen ten or more times. V is TRBV4-1 and J is TRBJ2-1; the match to TRBD2 covers 8 bases. This CDR3 region has 15 residues. V gave up 4 bases and J gave up 7 bases; unmatched junction bases: 9. Germline lookup yields CDR1 MGHRA and CDR2 YSYEKL. This chain's CDR3 is CASSRFGGRLNEQFF. The DNA for the CDR3 is TGCGCCAGCAGCCGATTTGGCGGGAGGTTGAATGAGCAGTTCTTC.

The chain is built from TRBV6-5 and TRBJ1-6, with D perhaps matching TRBD1 (6 bases). The CDR3 sequence is 16 residues long. Trimming took off 10 bases at V and 6 bases at J, with 22 bases between the two ends. CDR1 is MNHEY and CDR2 is SVGAGI in the germline V gene. In nucleotides, the CDR3 is TGTGCCACCCCCGACACCGGACAGTCCAGTAATTCACCCCTCCACTTT. It is translated as CATPDTGQSSNSPLHF.

As to this clonotype: One base separates it from a far larger clone, so it is likely a read error. J is TRBJ1-5 and V is TRBV12-3 or TRBV12-4, with 7 bases identical to TRBD1. The CDR3 is 15 residues long. The CDR3 is CASSLSTGSKQPQHF. CDR3 DNA: TGTGCCAGCAGTTTATCGACAGGGAGCAAGCAGCCCCAGCATTTT.

There are many counts of this clonotype. The V and J genes are TRBV5-1 and TRBJ2-1; no clear D. Between the trimmed V and J ends, which lost 0 bases and 7 bases, there was a span of 17 bases. The CDR3 runs 16 residues. Germline CDR1 is SGHRS and CDR2 is YFSETQ. Written as DNA, the CDR3 is TGCGCCAGCAGCTTGGCGGCAGCCGGTGGCGGAAATGAGCAGTTCTTC. This encodes CASSLAAAGGGNEQFF.

As concerns this clonotype: A much bigger clone sits one base away, suggesting this may be a read error. V usage is TRBV5-4 and J usage is TRBJ2-5; D gene unclear. The CDR3 covers 14 residues. Germline assignment: CDR1 SGHNT and CDR2 YYREEE (reference sequence). This CDR3 is CASSLAGLQETQCF. CDR3 DNA: TGTGCCAGCAGCTTGGCCGGGTTACAAGAGACCCAGTGCTTC.

This clonotype was seen repeatedly, ten times or more. This rearrangement joins TRBV2 to TRBJ2-5; TRBD2 might be the D (5 bases). The CDR3 has 12 residues. Trimming stripped 7 bases from V and 0 bases from J, with 6 bases between. Germline CDR1 SNHLY, CDR2 FYNNEI. The CDR3 sequence is CASTRDQETQYF. The CDR3 DNA follows: TGTGCCAGCACGCGGGACCAAGAGACCCAGTACTTC.

This clonotype was counted many times. One junction end does not reproduce the germline sequence, and a read error may be involved. V usage is TRBV3-1 and J usage is TRBJ2-3; 10 bases agree with TRBD2. CDR1 is LGHDT, CDR2 YNNKEL, per germline (reference sequence). This CDR3 contains 12 residues. Here the CDR3 reads CASSQGLAGIHF. The CDR3 region has the DNA TGTGCCAGCAGCCAAGGACTAGCGGGTATACATTTT.

This clonotype was counted at least ten times. This chain links TRBV5-1 with TRBJ2-1, with D possibly TRBD2 on 6 matching bases. The germline gives CDR1 SGHRS, CDR2 YFSETQ. V was clipped by 4 bases and J by 1 base, with 21 bases between them. CDR3 length equals 18 residues. The CDR3, as DNA: TGCGCCAGCAGCCCAACACCGACGCTAGCGCCTTCCTACAATGAGCAGTTCTTC. It yields the protein CASSPTPTLAPSYNEQFF.

In regard to this clonotype: The final CDR3 position lacks the conserved phenylalanine or tryptophan, pointing to a likely read error. This chain connects TRBV11-3 to TRBJ2-2; no definite D call. Germline loops: CDR1 SGHNT, CDR2 YENEEA. The CDR3 spans 15 residues. The CDR3 sequence is CASSPDGPNTGELFL. The CDR3 DNA follows: TGCGCCAGCAGCCCCGACGGGCCGAACACCGGGGAGCTGTTTCTT.

The table lists this clonotype with many counts. This chain joins TRBV28 and TRBJ2-2; unclear D gene. The V end was cut by 4 bases, the J end by 6 bases, with 12 bases between. Germline values: CDR1 MDHEN, CDR2 SYDVKM. The CDR3 spans 14 residues. The CDR3 protein is CASSSGQWAGELFF. CDR3 in DNA: TGTGCCAGCAGTTCCGGGCAATGGGCCGGGGAGCTGTTTTTT.

In this sample, this clonotype turned up many times. CDR3 amino acids: CASSYSIGGSPLHF. CDR3 bases: TGTGCCAGCAGTTACTCGATTGGAGGTTCACCCCTCCACTTT. The gene calls are TRBV6-5 and TRBJ1-6; no reliable D call. The germline V gene encodes CDR1 MNHEY and CDR2 SVGAGI. With 0 bases removed from V and 9 bases from J, the gap between germline ends came to 9 bases. The CDR3 is made up of 14 amino acids.

This clonotype was counted ten times or more. The J gene is TRBJ2-2, the V gene TRBV5-1, with TRBD2 identical over 7 bases. Germline loops: CDR1 SGHRS, CDR2 YFSETQ. There are 19 residues in the CDR3. Germline trimming cut 1 base from V and 1 base from J; bases unmatched to any gene: 13. This chain's CDR3 is CASSLTLAALSRNTGELFF. The DNA of the CDR3 is TGCGCCAGCAGCTTGACCCTAGCGGCCCTTTCCAGGAACACCGGGGAGCTGTTTTTT. Supplemented by reference TRBV5-1 and TRBJ2-2, the full variable domain reads KAGVTQTPRYLIKTRGQQVTLSCSPISGHRSVSWYQQTPGQGLQFLFEYFSETQRNKGNFPGRFSGRQFSNSRSEMNVSTLELGDSALYLCASSLTLAALSRNTGELFFGEGSRLTVL.

This clonotype has a count of ten or more. The CDR3 DNA sequence: TGTGCCAGCAGCGTAGAGGGGGCCACCTACAATGAGCAGTTCTTC. Its protein product is CASSVEGATYNEQFF. The chain combines TRBV9 with TRBJ2-1; TRBD1 aligns across 7 bases. V dropped 0 bases and J dropped 2; count of bases not matched to a gene: 2. CDR1 is SGDLS, CDR2 YYNGEE, per germline. The CDR3 is made up of 15 amino acids.

This clonotype was found many times. The chain uses TRBV29-1 and TRBJ1-1; D is undetermined. V was cut by 3 bases and J by 6 bases, with 2 bases left in between. Germline-derived CDR1 and CDR2 are SQVTM and ANQGSEA. The CDR3 length is 9 residues. In nucleotides, the CDR3 is TGCAGCGTTGATGCTGAAGCTTTCTTT. The encoded protein is CSVDAEAFF.

The table lists this clonotype with many counts. The chain has TRBV11-1 and TRBJ2-5; 12 nucleotides align to TRBD2. With V trimmed by 3 bases and J by 5 bases, 7 bases remained unmatched. The germline V gene has CDR1 SGHAT and CDR2 FQDESV (reference sequence). This CDR3 has 16 amino acids. CDR3 DNA: TGTGCCAGCAGCTTTCGACTAGCGGGAGAGTTGGAGACCCAGTACTTC. It yields the protein CASSFRLAGELETQYF.

The table lists this clonotype with many counts. This rearrangement joins TRBV23-1 to TRBJ1-5; no clear D gene. TRBV23-1 is given ORF status, its function remaining uncertain. V was trimmed by 0 bases and J by 7 bases, leaving 4 bases between them. The CDR3 spans 12 residues. The CDR3 sequence: CASSQSEQPQHF. In DNA, the CDR3 is TGCGCCAGCAGTCAATCGGAACAGCCCCAGCATTTT.

This clonotype was counted ten times or more. V gene TRBV20-1 combines with J gene TRBJ2-7; 16 bases line up with TRBD2. The V gene end was trimmed by 5 bases and the J gene end by 7 bases; junction bases not matched to a gene: 11. Germline CDR1 reads DFQATT; CDR2 reads SNEGSKA (reference sequence). The CDR3 has 16 amino acids. The CDR3 bases are TGCAGTGCTTTAGGGACTAGCGGGAGGGCCTCGGAGGAGCAGTACTTC. Translation: CSALGTSGRASEEQYF.

Concerning this clonotype itself: Mismatch with germline at one junction end may stem from a read error. The V and J genes are TRBV11-2 and TRBJ2-1, with 9 nucleotides matching TRBD2. The CDR3 has 14 amino acids. Germline V gene lookup returns CDR1 SGHAT and CDR2 FQNNGV. CDR3 in DNA: TGTGCCAGCAGCCTTAGCGGGAGTGGAGATGAGCGGTTCTTC. Its translation: CASSLSGSGDERFF.

This clonotype has a handful of counts. The CDR3 region is CASSQGTRQHPYEQYF. CDR3 nucleotides: TGCGCCAGCAGCCAGGGTACTAGACAGCACCCCTACGAGCAGTACTTC. The chain uses TRBV4-1 and TRBJ2-7; TRBD1 or TRBD2 may be the D gene (5 bases each). V gave up 3 bases and J gave up 2 bases, with 17 bases separating them. Germline CDR1 and CDR2: MGHRA and YSYEKL. This CDR3 region has 16 residues.

This clonotype was counted a few times. The rearrangement links TRBV7-9 to TRBJ1-5, with 8 bases lining up with TRBD1. This CDR3 has 15 amino acids. J lost 4 bases, V lost 6 bases, and 8 bases had no gene match. Germline V lookup: CDR1 SEHNR, CDR2 FQNEAQ (reference sequence). The CDR3 DNA follows: TGTGCCAGCAGTGCCACCGACAGGGGTAATCAGCCCCAGCATTTT. Protein: CASSATDRGNQPQHF. The entire variable domain, with the rest obtained from reference TRBV7-9 and TRBJ1-5, is as follows: DTGVSQNPRHKITKRGQNVTFRCDPISEHNRLYWYRQTLGQGPEFLTYFQNEAQLEKSRLLSDRFSAERPKGSFSTLEIQRTEQGDSAMYLCASSATDRGNQPQHFGDGTRLSIL.